Here is one T cell receptor beta chain with its context. Method: immunoSEQ multiplex PCR; TCRdb's copy keeps in-frame clones and lacks some. The table records 60,000 to 90,000 clones, about 81% of them present only once. These data originate in a study of OX40 agonist ivuxolimab in advanced cancers. From germline, CDR1 is MDHEN and CDR2 SYDVKM. V gave up 3 bases and J gave up 1 base, with 15 bases separating them. The CDR3 runs 16 residues. The sample in question was CD4+ or CD8+ T cells sorted from blood, obtained in a trial of the OX40 agonist ivuxolimab. This TCR derives from an adult with an advanced solid tumor such as melanoma, head and neck, liver or kidney cancer. This chain uses TRBV28 with TRBJ1-2, with a tentative D call TRBD1 (6 bases). The CDR3 nucleotides are TGTGCCAGCAGTTTTGGCAGGGGATCGGGTAACTATGGCTACACCTTC. It encodes CASSFGRGSGNYGYTF.